This entry lists 3 T cell receptor beta chains sequenced from one sample in a study of blood T cell repertoires in COVID-19. The table came from immunoSEQ multiplex PCR; TCRdb's copy has only in-frame clones and leaves some out. The sample includes more than 200,000 clones, about nine tenths of them seen just once. The material sequenced was peripheral blood. All receptors derive from a man at least 80 years old with acute or convalescent COVID-19.

The J gene is TRBJ2-7, the V gene TRBV6-6; possible D gene TRBD2, 7 bases. Looked up from germline, CDR1 is MNHNY and CDR2 is SVGAGI (reference sequence). This CDR3 region has 13 residues. The germline V and J ends were trimmed by 8 bases and 7 bases, with 18 bases remaining between them. This chain's CDR3 is CASGGGRAREQYV. The DNA of the CDR3 is TGTGCCAGCGGCGGGGGCAGGGCGCGGGAGCAGTACGTC.

J is TRBJ2-7 and V is TRBV10-3; 12 positions agree with TRBD1. This CDR3 contains 13 residues. V lost 10 bases to trimming and J lost 7 bases; unmatched junction nucleotides: 8. CDR1 is ENHRY and CDR2 is SYGVKD in the germline V gene. This chain's CDR3 is CANSGTGGGEQYF. CDR3 DNA sequence: TGTGCCAATTCCGGGACAGGGGGCGGTGAGCAGTACTTC.

CDR3 DNA: TGTGCCAGCAGTGAAGTGGGAGGGAACACCGGGGAGCTGTTTTTT. Residues: CASSEVGGNTGELFF. The gene calls are TRBV2 and TRBJ2-2; tentatively, D is TRBD2 (6 bases). This CDR3 has 15 amino acids. Germline CDR1 and CDR2: SNHLY and FYNNEI. The V end lost 1 base, the J end lost 1 base, and 7 bases lay between the germline ends.